A single sample is the source of the 18 T cell receptor beta chains below, sequenced in a study of CD8+ T cells in alopecia areata. RNA extraction and reverse transcription yielded cDNA as sequencing template. Libraries were prepared by immunoSEQ multiplex PCR; TCRdb keeps only in-frame clonotypes and omits some of them. The sample carries approximately 140,000 clones, approximately 87% recorded once. This specimen consisted of CD8+ T cells sorted from blood, obtained at week 0. These receptors were taken from a human donor with alopecia areata.

This chain joins TRBV6-1 and TRBJ2-7; D is unclear. The V gene lost 1 base and the J gene lost 3 bases, with 16 bases spanning the gap. Germline V gene data show CDR1 as MNHNS and CDR2 as SASEGT. The CDR3 runs to 16 residues. The CDR3 DNA is TGTGCCAGCAGTGAAGGTTTCGGACGGCGCATCTACGAGCAGTACTTC. Translation: CASSEGFGRRIYEQYF.

This chain links TRBV7-9 with TRBJ2-3, with 7 nucleotides matching TRBD1. Germline V CDR1 and CDR2: SEHNR, FQNEAQ (reference sequence). CDR3 length equals 19 residues. Trimming removed 6 bases from V and 0 bases from J; junction bases left unmatched: 18. The DNA of the CDR3 is TGTGCCAGCAGTTCACCCGGGACAGTTGTAACCTCTAGCACAGATACGCAGTATTTT. The encoded protein is CASSSPGTVVTSSTDTQYF.

This clone has ten or more counts. This sequence joins TRBV6-1 and TRBJ2-1, with TRBD2 identical over 8 bases. Germline CDR1 MNHNS, CDR2 SASEGT. The CDR3 runs to 15 residues. Losses at the gene ends were 2 bases for V and 0 bases for J; bases not matched to a gene: 0. CDR3 in DNA: TGTGCCAGCAGTGAACTAGCGGGCTCCTACAATGAGCAGTTCTTC. Its protein product is CASSELAGSYNEQFF.

The chain has TRBV19 and TRBJ1-1, with D hard to call. The V gene lost 3 bases and the J gene lost 7 bases, with 12 bases spanning the gap. In germline, CDR1 is LNHDA, CDR2 SQIVND (reference sequence). This CDR3 region has 13 residues. CDR3 loop: CASSIGQDLEAFF. CDR3 coding DNA: TGTGCCAGTAGTATCGGGCAGGATCTTGAAGCTTTCTTT.

V usage is TRBV6-1 and J usage is TRBJ2-7; no reliable D call. The ends were cut back, 3 bases at V and 2 bases at J, with 8 bases in the middle. The germline V gene encodes CDR1 MNHNS and CDR2 SASEGT. This CDR3 contains 13 residues. In DNA form, the CDR3 reads TGTGCCAGCAGTGAGGGCGAAACCTACGAGCAGTACTTC. This codes for CASSEGETYEQYF.

The V call is TRBV27, the J call TRBJ1-1; the D is unclear. The CDR3 loop spans 15 amino acids. The germline V gene has CDR1 MNHEY and CDR2 SMNVEV (reference sequence). Trimming took 6 bases from V and 1 from J, leaving 15 bases between them. The CDR3 region has the DNA TGTGCCAGCAGCCTACTAAGGACGGGGAACACTGAAGCTTTCTTT. It encodes CASSLLRTGNTEAFF.

Only one count was recorded for this clone. The chain links TRBV11-2 to TRBJ2-2; D is unresolved. The V gene lost 0 bases and the J gene lost 4 bases, with 12 bases spanning the gap. This CDR3 is 16 amino acids long. Germline values: CDR1 SGHAT, CDR2 FQNNGV. The CDR3 here is CASSLDTVPRTGELFF. In nucleotides, the CDR3 is TGTGCCAGCAGCTTAGATACAGTACCGCGCACCGGGGAGCTGTTTTTT.

This clone was recorded once. The chain joins TRBV23-1 to TRBJ1-1; D remains unclear. TRBV23-1 is noted as an ORF with a role that remains uncertain. CDR3 length: 16 residues. V lost 0 bases, J lost 3 bases, and 14 bases lay in between. CDR3 bases: TGCGCCAGCAGTCAATCTAATTCCGCGACGGACACTGAAGCTTTCTTT. Translation: CASSQSNSATDTEAFF.

This rearrangement joins TRBV2 to TRBJ2-3; no definite D call. CDR3 length: 12 amino acids. V lost 4 bases and J lost 5, with 7 bases in between. CDR1 is SNHLY, CDR2 FYNNEI, per germline. DNA for the CDR3: TGTGCCAGCAGTGGACCCCGAGATACGCAGTATTTT. This encodes CASSGPRDTQYF.

The chain employs TRBV7-9 and TRBJ1-2; D remains unclear. Looked up from germline, CDR1 is SEHNR and CDR2 is FQNEAQ (reference sequence). V lost 1 base and J lost 0, with 12 bases in between. The CDR3 spans 16 residues. CDR3 bases: TGTGCCAGCAGCTTAGGAAGCCCACAACCTAACTATGGCTACACCTTC. Translating it yields CASSLGSPQPNYGYTF.

This rearrangement joins TRBV6-5 to TRBJ2-1; TRBD2 is a possible D gene (5 bases). V lost 2 bases and J lost 7, with 9 bases in between. Germline CDR1 MNHEY, CDR2 SVGAGI. CDR3 size: 13 residues. CDR3: CASSYGEKNEQFF. DNA for the CDR3: TGTGCCAGCAGTTACGGGGAGAAGAATGAGCAGTTCTTC.

The V and J genes are TRBV6-5 and TRBJ1-1; no reliable D call. In germline, CDR1 is MNHEY, CDR2 SVGAGI. V lost 5 bases and J lost 0, with 7 bases in between. This CDR3 has 13 residues. The CDR3 loop is CASSEKMNTEAFF. The CDR3 DNA is TGTGCCAGCAGTGAAAAAATGAACACTGAAGCTTTCTTT.

This chain uses TRBV7-9 with TRBJ1-2; D is unclear. The V end was cut by 7 bases, the J end by 8 bases, with 17 bases between. Germline V gives CDR1 SEHNR, CDR2 FQNEAQ (reference sequence). The CDR3 is 13 amino acids. The CDR3 is CASTSGPSRGYTF. The CDR3 nucleotides are TGTGCCAGCACCTCTGGGCCCTCGAGAGGCTACACCTTC.

This chain connects TRBV6-5 to TRBJ2-1; the D is unclear. CDR1 and CDR2 (germline): MNHEY, SVGAGI. V lost 6 bases and J lost 0, with 12 bases in between. The CDR3 contains 15 residues. Here the CDR3 reads CASRRSESSYNEQFF. CDR3 nucleotides: TGTGCCAGCAGGCGCAGCGAGAGCTCCTACAATGAGCAGTTCTTC.

The V and J genes are TRBV10-3 and TRBJ2-7, with D uncertain. Trimming removed 2 bases at V and 3 bases at J, with 2 bases between. The CDR3 has 11 amino acids. Germline CDR1 ENHRY, CDR2 SYGVKD. For the CDR3, the DNA is TGTGCCATCAGTGAGAACTACGAGCAGTACTTC. Amino acids: CAISENYEQYF.

V usage is TRBV6-1 and J usage is TRBJ1-1; D unclear. From germline, CDR1 is MNHNS and CDR2 SASEGT. Trimming took 4 bases from V and 6 from J, leaving 18 bases between them. The CDR3 loop spans 15 amino acids. Here the CDR3 DNA reads TGTGCCAGCAGTGGGTTACTGGTCGAGGAGGCTGAAGCTTTCTTT. This codes for CASSGLLVEEAEAFF.

J is TRBJ2-7 and V is TRBV19; weak D call: TRBD1 (6 bases). V was clipped by 5 bases and J by 4 bases, with 30 bases between them. In germline, CDR1 is LNHDA, CDR2 SQIVND (reference sequence). The CDR3 runs to 19 residues. The CDR3 spells CASSSPRILPGHGPYEQYF. The CDR3 region has the DNA TGTGCCAGTAGTTCCCCTCGCATCCTACCGGGACATGGACCATACGAGCAGTACTTC.

The rearrangement joins TRBV5-8 to TRBJ1-1; D is ambiguous. Germline V CDR1 and CDR2: SGHTS, YDEGEE. The CDR3 runs 13 residues. Trimming took off 1 base at V and 0 bases at J, with 4 bases between the two ends. In DNA form, the CDR3 reads TGTGCCAGCAGCTTGTTCATGAACACTGAAGCTTTCTTT. Its protein is CASSLFMNTEAFF.